This TCR beta chain was found in a study of T cell repertoires in cytomegalovirus infection. Study results and limitations: CMV-specific HLA-C-restricted TCR beta clonotypes dominated the ex vivo response. Cumulated frequencies of public TCR beta families served to identify carriers of CMV plus the relevant HLA.

TCRdb ran MiXCR on the reads and lists one entry per CDR3 protein. Of about 310,000 distinct CDR3 sequences in the sample, 15% to 20% are singletons; the top ten hold about 11%. Unmatched junction bases numbered 7, after V lost 3 bases and J lost 5 bases. The CDR3 has 13 residues. CDR1 and CDR2 from the germline V gene are DFQATT and SNEGSKA (reference sequence). A few counts support this clonotype. Its antigen is currently unknown. The chain uses TRBV20-1 and TRBJ2-7, with 7 bases that match TRBD1. The sequenced sample consisted of PBMCs. The source of this sequence is a human donor in good health (CMV status not recorded). Some clones in this sample may be carry-over from other donors' samples. CDR3 nucleotide sequence: TGCAGTGCTAGGACAGGGTTTAATAACGAGCAGTACTTC. This codes for CSARTGFNNEQYF.